These 22 T cell receptor beta chains were sequenced from one sample in a study of T cell changes during pregnancy in multiple sclerosis. TCRdb's copy holds only in-frame clones and misses some; the assay was immunoSEQ multiplex PCR. The repertoire consists of over 90,000 clones, with less than 95% occurring once and the leading ten covering around 1%. Specimen: peripheral blood, collected before pregnancy. These receptors all stem from a female donor with multiple sclerosis, enrolled in a pregnancy study.

The chain combines TRBV7-2 with TRBJ2-3; D uncertain. The CDR3 totals 15 residues. Germline-derived CDR1 and CDR2 are SGHTA and FQGNSA. Trimming pared 1 base from V and 6 bases from J, leaving 14 bases between. CDR3 nucleotides: TGTGCCAGCAGCTTAGAAGGATCGCAGGCGGATACGCAGTATTTT. Protein sequence: CASSLEGSQADTQYF.

J is TRBJ2-5 and V is TRBV7-8; tentative D call: TRBD1 (6 bases). In germline, CDR1 is SGHVS, CDR2 FQNEAQ. V dropped 5 bases and J dropped 5 bases, with 15 bases sitting between them. CDR3 length equals 14 residues. CDR3 DNA: TGTGCCAGCAGCGAACCCAGGGGTGGGGAGACCCAGTACTTC. It yields the protein CASSEPRGGETQYF.

The rearrangement links TRBV15 to TRBJ2-3, with 12 bases aligning to TRBD2. After removal of 0 bases from V and 2 bases from J, the junction contained 12 bases not matched to a gene. This CDR3 region has 20 residues. Germline V gene lookup returns CDR1 LNHNV and CDR2 YYDKDF (reference sequence). In nucleotides, the CDR3 is TGTGCCACCAGCAGAGATAAGGCTAGCGGGAGGGAATGGGTCACAGATACGCAGTATTTT. It yields the protein CATSRDKASGREWVTDTQYF.

This clone has more than one count but fewer than ten. The rearrangement uses TRBV11-3 and TRBJ1-6; D not resolved. Germline loops: CDR1 SGHNT, CDR2 YENEEA. V was cut by 7 bases and J by 8 bases, with 12 bases left in between. CDR3 size: 13 residues. CDR3 protein: CASNEEADSPLHF. The CDR3 nucleotides are TGTGCCAGCAATGAGGAGGCCGATTCACCCCTCCACTTT.

This chain uses TRBV2 with TRBJ2-5; 7 nucleotides match TRBD1. The trim removed 1 base at V and 11 bases at J, leaving 1 base unmatched. Germline V gene lookup returns CDR1 SNHLY and CDR2 FYNNEI. This CDR3 has 11 amino acids. The chain's CDR3 is CASSEGQGQYF. CDR3 coding DNA: TGTGCCAGCAGTGAAGGACAGGGACAGTACTTC.

J is TRBJ2-7 and V is TRBV27; D possibly corresponds to TRBD2 (6 bases). Between the trimmed V and J ends, which lost 7 bases and 0 bases, there was a span of 13 bases. Germline CDR1 MNHEY, CDR2 SMNVEV (reference sequence). The CDR3 is made up of 14 amino acids. CDR3 in DNA: TGTGCCAGCACAGCGGGTCTCGGCTCCTACGAGCAGTACTTC. Translated, it gives CASTAGLGSYEQYF.

Comments on this clone: The sample has other DNA sequences that encode this CDR3 too. The genes are TRBV7-3 and TRBJ2-1; tentatively, D is TRBD2 (6 bases). CDR3 length equals 13 residues. Germline V gene sequence: CDR1 SGHTA, CDR2 FQGTGA. V shed 0 bases and J shed 7 bases, with 7 bases lying between them. CDR3 sequence reads: CASSLTGGNEQFF. The CDR3 bases are TGTGCCAGCAGCTTAACTGGGGGGAATGAGCAGTTCTTC.

This chain connects TRBV5-1 to TRBJ1-4; TRBD1 agrees at 9 bases. The CDR3 loop spans 15 amino acids. V shed 4 bases and J 3 bases; nucleotides not matched to a gene: 4. From germline, CDR1 is SGHRS and CDR2 YFSETQ. The chain's CDR3 is CASSRQGVANEKLFF. The CDR3 DNA follows: TGCGCCAGCAGCCGACAGGGGGTAGCTAATGAAAAACTGTTTTTT.

The genes are TRBV7-8 and TRBJ1-5, with a weak D call TRBD1 (6 bases). The CDR3 runs 17 residues. V lost 7 bases, J lost 4 bases, and 23 bases lay in between. The germline CDR1 and CDR2 sequences are SGHVS and FQNEAQ. The CDR3 sequence: CASIHNAWDKGNQPQHF. Written as DNA, the CDR3 is TGTGCCAGCATCCATAATGCGTGGGACAAGGGGAATCAGCCCCAGCATTTT.

This clone has at least ten counts. The rearrangement uses TRBV7-3 and TRBJ1-1; D is undetermined. Germline loops: CDR1 SGHTA, CDR2 FQGTGA. Trimming stripped 2 bases from V and 2 bases from J, with 15 bases between. This CDR3 comprises 16 residues. DNA for the CDR3: TGTGCCAGCAGCTTAGAGGGCGGCACCCTCAACACTGAAGCTTTCTTT. It translates to CASSLEGGTLNTEAFF.

J is TRBJ2-2 and V is TRBV12-5; 7 bases agree with TRBD1. CDR1 and CDR2 from the germline V gene are LGHNT and FRNRAP. The ends lost 2 bases at V and 4 bases at J; junction bases unmatched: 7. This CDR3 region has 16 residues. The CDR3 region is CASGLIEGAGTGELFF. The CDR3 DNA is TGTGCTAGTGGTTTGATTGAGGGGGCTGGCACCGGGGAGCTGTTTTTT. Full variable domain (remainder filled in from reference TRBV12-5 and TRBJ2-2): DARVTQTPRHKVTEMGQEVTMRCQPILGHNTVFWYRQTMMQGLELLAYFRNRAPLDDSGMPKDRFSAEMPDATLATLKIQPSEPRDSAVYFCASGLIEGAGTGELFFGEGSRLTVL.

The CDR3 nucleotides read TGTGCCAGCAGTTCGGACAGGGGAGGTAACGACTACACCTTC. Residues: CASSSDRGGNDYTF. V usage is TRBV7-8 and J usage is TRBJ1-2, with TRBD1 matching 9 bases. The CDR3 sequence is 14 residues long. V trimming: 6 bases; J trimming: 10 bases; junction bases outside the gene matches: 12. Germline-derived CDR1 and CDR2 are SGHVS and FQNEAQ.

This chain links TRBV18 with TRBJ1-5; D is possibly TRBD1 (5 bases). CDR1 is KGHSH and CDR2 is LQKENI in the germline V gene. The CDR3 has 15 residues. V was cut by 2 bases and J by 5 bases, with 13 bases left in between. The CDR3 bases are TGTGCCAGCTCACCAACGACTAGCAGGGATCAGCCCCAGCATTTT. The encoded protein is CASSPTTSRDQPQHF.

The CDR3 DNA is TGTGCCAGCAGCCTGAGGACAGGGCAAAATGAAAAACTGTTTTTT. It is translated as CASSLRTGQNEKLFF. The chain uses TRBV4-2 and TRBJ1-4; 8 bases map to TRBD1. V trimming: 4 bases; J trimming: 5 bases; junction bases outside the gene matches: 6. Germline-derived CDR1 and CDR2 are LGHNA and YNFKEQ. The CDR3 runs to 15 residues.

Of note for this clone: Different DNA sequences within this sample yield the same CDR3. The chain has TRBV6-1 and TRBJ1-2; unclear D gene. The V gene lost 3 bases and the J gene lost 2 bases, with 7 bases spanning the gap. The CDR3 has 13 residues. Germline V gene data show CDR1 as MNHNS and CDR2 as SASEGT. The CDR3 protein is CASSDTVNYGYTF. The DNA of the CDR3 is TGTGCCAGCAGTGATACGGTGAACTATGGCTACACCTTC.

V and J are TRBV6-1 and TRBJ2-1; a possible D gene is TRBD2 (5 bases). Germline-derived CDR1 and CDR2 are MNHNS and SASEGT. The length of the CDR3 is 13 residues. Trimming cost V 10 bases and J 8 bases, with 18 bases left between them. The CDR3 loop reads CANLDSNTDEQFF. The CDR3 DNA is TGTGCCAACTTGGACTCCAACACGGATGAGCAGTTCTTC.

This CDR3 is CASSLPDRPIYGYTF. The CDR3 DNA is TGTGCCAGCAGCTTACCGGACAGGCCCATCTATGGCTACACCTTC. The chain recombines TRBV7-3 with TRBJ1-2; 7 positions agree with TRBD1. This CDR3 has 15 residues. Germline trimming cut 2 bases from V and 4 bases from J; bases unmatched to any gene: 7. CDR1 is SGHTA, CDR2 FQGTGA, per germline.

This clone was picked up one time. The CDR3 DNA sequence: TGTGCCAGCAGCTTACTCCAAGGAGGAAACGAGCAGTACTTC. Translation: CASSLLQGGNEQYF. The V and J genes are TRBV7-9 and TRBJ2-7, with D maybe TRBD2 (5 bases). The CDR3 covers 14 residues. Germline V lookup: CDR1 SEHNR, CDR2 FQNEAQ (reference sequence). V was cut by 2 bases and J by 5 bases, with 13 bases left in between.

V and J are TRBV29-1 and TRBJ2-7, with 7 bases matching TRBD1. This CDR3 comprises 13 residues. Unmatched junction bases numbered 8, after V lost 6 bases and J lost 3 bases. CDR1 is SQVTM, CDR2 ANQGSEA, per germline. In DNA, the CDR3 is TGCAGCGTCCTAAAGGGGACAGACTACGAGCAGTACTTC. Protein sequence: CSVLKGTDYEQYF.

This chain joins TRBV4-1 and TRBJ2-6; D unresolved. Germline V gene sequence: CDR1 MGHRA, CDR2 YSYEKL. Trimming cost V 4 bases and J 0 bases, with 16 bases left between them. This CDR3 has 18 amino acids. CDR3 sequence (DNA): TGCGCCAGCAGCCCGACACCGGAACTGATCTCTGGGGCCAACGTCCTGACTTTC. Protein: CASSPTPELISGANVLTF.

The rearrangement links TRBV4-2 to TRBJ2-7, with 8 bases matching TRBD1. The V gene's germline CDR1 is LGHNA and CDR2 YNFKEQ. The CDR3 runs to 14 residues. V lost 5 bases, J lost 3 bases, and 6 bases stayed unmatched. In DNA, the CDR3 is TGTGCCAGCAGCGCCGGGACAGGAAACTACGAGCAGTACTTC. It codes for CASSAGTGNYEQYF.

V is TRBV6-5 and J is TRBJ2-7; 12 nucleotides agree with TRBD2. The ends lost 7 bases at V and 7 bases at J; junction bases unmatched: 11. In germline, CDR1 is MNHEY, CDR2 SVGAGI. The CDR3 has 15 residues. CDR3 sequence reads: CASKTSGGAYGEQYF. The CDR3 DNA reads as TGTGCCAGCAAGACTAGCGGGGGTGCCTACGGAGAGCAGTACTTC.